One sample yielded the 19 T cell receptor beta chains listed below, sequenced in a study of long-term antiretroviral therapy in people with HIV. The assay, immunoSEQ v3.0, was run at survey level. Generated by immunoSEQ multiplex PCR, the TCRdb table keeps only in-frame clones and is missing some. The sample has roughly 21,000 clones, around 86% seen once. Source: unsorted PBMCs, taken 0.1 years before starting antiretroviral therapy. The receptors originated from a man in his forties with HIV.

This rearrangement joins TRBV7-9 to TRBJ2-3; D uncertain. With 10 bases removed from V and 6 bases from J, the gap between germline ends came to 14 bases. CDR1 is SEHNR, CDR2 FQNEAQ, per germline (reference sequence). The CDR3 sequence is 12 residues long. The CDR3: CATSEMGDTQYF. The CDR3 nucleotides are TGTGCCACCTCGGAGATGGGCGATACGCAGTATTTT.

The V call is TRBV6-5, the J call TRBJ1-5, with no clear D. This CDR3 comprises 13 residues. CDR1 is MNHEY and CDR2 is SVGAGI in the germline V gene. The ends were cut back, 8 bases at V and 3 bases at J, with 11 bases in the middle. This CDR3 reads CASGRAHNQPQHF. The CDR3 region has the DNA TGTGCCAGCGGCCGCGCCCACAATCAGCCCCAGCATTTT.

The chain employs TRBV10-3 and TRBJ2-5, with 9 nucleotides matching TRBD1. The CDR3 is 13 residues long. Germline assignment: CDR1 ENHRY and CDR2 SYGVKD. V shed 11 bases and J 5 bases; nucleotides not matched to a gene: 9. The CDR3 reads CAASDRGGETQYF. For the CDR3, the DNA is TGTGCCGCCTCGGACAGGGGAGGGGAGACCCAGTACTTC.

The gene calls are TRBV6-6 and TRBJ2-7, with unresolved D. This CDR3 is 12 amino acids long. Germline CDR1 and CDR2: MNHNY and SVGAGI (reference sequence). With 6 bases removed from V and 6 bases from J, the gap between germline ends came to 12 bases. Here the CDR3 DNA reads TGTGCCAGCAGCTCGCCTCGGTGCGAGCAGTACTTC. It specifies CASSSPRCEQYF.

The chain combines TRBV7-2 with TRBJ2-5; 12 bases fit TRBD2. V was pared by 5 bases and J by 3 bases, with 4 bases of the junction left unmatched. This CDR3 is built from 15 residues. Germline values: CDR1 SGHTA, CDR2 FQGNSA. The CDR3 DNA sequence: TGTGCCAGCAGCCGTGGACTAGCGGGGAAAGAGACCCAGTACTTC. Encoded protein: CASSRGLAGKETQYF.

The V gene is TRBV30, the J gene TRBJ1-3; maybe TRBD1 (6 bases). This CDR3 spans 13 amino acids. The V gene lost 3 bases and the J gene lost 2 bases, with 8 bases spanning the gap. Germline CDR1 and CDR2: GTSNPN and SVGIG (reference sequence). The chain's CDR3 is CAWSRGPGNTIYF. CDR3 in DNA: TGTGCCTGGAGCAGGGGCCCTGGAAACACCATATATTTT. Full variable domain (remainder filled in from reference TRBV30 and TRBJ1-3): SQTIHQWPATLVQPVGSPLSLECTVEGTSNPNLYWYRQAAGRGLQLLFYSVGIGQISSEVPQNLSASRPQDRQFILSSKKLLLSDSGFYLCAWSRGPGNTIYFGEGSWLTVV.

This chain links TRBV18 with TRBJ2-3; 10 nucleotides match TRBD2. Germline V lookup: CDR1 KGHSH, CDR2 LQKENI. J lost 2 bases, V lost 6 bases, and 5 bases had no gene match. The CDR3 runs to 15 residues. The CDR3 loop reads CASSPGLANTDTQYF. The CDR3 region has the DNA TGTGCCAGCTCCCCGGGACTAGCGAACACAGATACGCAGTATTTT.

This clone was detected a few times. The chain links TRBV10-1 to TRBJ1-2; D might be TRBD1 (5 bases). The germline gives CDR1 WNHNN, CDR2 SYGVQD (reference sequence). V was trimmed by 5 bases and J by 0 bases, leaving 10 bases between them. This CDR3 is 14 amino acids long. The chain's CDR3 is CASSRTLSNYGYTF. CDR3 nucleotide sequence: TGCGCCAGCAGTCGGACACTTTCTAACTATGGCTACACCTTC.

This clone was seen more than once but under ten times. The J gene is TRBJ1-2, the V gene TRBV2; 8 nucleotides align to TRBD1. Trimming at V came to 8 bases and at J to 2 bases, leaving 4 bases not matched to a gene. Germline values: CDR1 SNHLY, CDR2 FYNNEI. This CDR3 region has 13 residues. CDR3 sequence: CASPRTGNYGYTF. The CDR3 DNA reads TGTGCCAGCCCCCGGACAGGGAACTATGGCTACACCTTC.

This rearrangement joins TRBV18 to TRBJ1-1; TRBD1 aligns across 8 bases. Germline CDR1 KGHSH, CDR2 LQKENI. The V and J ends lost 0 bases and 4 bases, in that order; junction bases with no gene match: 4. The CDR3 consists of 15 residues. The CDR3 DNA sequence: TGTGCCAGCTCACCACCGAGGACAGGGACCACTGAAGCTTTCTTT. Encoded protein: CASSPPRTGTTEAFF.

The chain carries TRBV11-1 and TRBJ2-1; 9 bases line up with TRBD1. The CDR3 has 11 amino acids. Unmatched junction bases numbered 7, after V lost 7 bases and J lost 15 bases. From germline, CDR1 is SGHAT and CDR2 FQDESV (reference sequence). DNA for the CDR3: TGTGCCAGCACTACAGGGGGCGCGGTGTTCTTC. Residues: CASTTGGAVFF.

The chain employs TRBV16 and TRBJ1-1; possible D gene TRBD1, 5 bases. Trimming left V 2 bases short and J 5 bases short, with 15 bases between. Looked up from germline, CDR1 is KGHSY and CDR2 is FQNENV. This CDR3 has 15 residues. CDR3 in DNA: TGTGCCAGCAGCCAAAGGCAGGGAGTGGGGACTGAAGCTTTCTTT. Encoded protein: CASSQRQGVGTEAFF.

CDR3 amino acids: CASSLGTSGSGDTQYF. The CDR3 DNA reads as TGCGCCAGCAGCCTTGGGACTAGCGGGAGTGGAGATACGCAGTATTTT. The rearrangement joins TRBV4-1 to TRBJ2-3, with 14 bases fitting TRBD2. The length of the CDR3 is 16 residues. In germline, CDR1 is MGHRA, CDR2 YSYEKL. V trimming: 4 bases; J trimming: 5 bases; junction bases outside the gene matches: 5.

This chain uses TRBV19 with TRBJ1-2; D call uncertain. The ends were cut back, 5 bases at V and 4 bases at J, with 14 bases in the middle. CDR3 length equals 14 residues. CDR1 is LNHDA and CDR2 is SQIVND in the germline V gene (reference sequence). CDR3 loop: CASSPLADLYGYTF. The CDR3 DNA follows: TGTGCCAGTAGTCCGTTGGCGGATCTCTATGGCTACACCTTC. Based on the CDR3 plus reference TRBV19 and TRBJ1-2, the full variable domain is DGGITQSPKYLFRKEGQNVTLSCEQNLNHDAMYWYRQDPGQGLRLIYYSQIVNDFQKGDIAEGYSVSREKKESFPLTVTSAQKNPTAFYLCASSPLADLYGYTFGSGTRLTVV.

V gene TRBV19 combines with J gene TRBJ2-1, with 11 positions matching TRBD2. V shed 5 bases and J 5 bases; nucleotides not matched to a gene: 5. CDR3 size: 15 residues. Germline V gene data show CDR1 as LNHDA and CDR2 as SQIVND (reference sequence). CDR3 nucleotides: TGTGCCAGTAGTCCCTGGGGACTAGCGGACAATGAGCAGTTCTTC. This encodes CASSPWGLADNEQFF.

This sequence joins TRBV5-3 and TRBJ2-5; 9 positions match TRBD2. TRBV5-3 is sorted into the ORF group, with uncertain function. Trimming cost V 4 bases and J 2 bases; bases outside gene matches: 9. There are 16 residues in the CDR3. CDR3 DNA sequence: TGTGCCAGAAGCCCCAGGAGCGGGGGGCCACAAGAGACCCAGTACTTC. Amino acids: CARSPRSGGPQETQYF.

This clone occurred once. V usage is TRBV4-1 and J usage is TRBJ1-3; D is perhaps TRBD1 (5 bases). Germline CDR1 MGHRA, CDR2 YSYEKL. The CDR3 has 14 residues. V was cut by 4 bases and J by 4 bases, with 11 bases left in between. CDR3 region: CASSPPGTGNTIYF. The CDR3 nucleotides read TGCGCCAGCAGCCCTCCAGGGACCGGAAACACCATATATTTT.

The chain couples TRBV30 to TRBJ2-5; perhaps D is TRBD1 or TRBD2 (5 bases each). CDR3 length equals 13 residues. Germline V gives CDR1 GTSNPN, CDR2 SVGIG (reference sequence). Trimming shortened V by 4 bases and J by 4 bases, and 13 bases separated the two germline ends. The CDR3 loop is CAWTHGGGETQYF. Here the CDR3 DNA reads TGTGCCTGGACCCATGGTGGGGGAGAGACCCAGTACTTC.

In nucleotides, the CDR3 is TGTGCCAGCAGCTTTCAACAGGGCGGAGAGCAGTTCTTC. It translates to CASSFQQGGEQFF. The chain employs TRBV5-4 and TRBJ2-1, with TRBD1 as a possible D gene (6 bases). The CDR3 sequence is 13 residues long. Trimming cost V 2 bases and J 10 bases, with 13 bases left between them. Germline values: CDR1 SGHNT, CDR2 YYREEE (reference sequence). The whole variable domain, filled in from reference TRBV5-4 and TRBJ2-1, reads ETGVTQSPTHLIKTRGQQVTLRCSSQSGHNTVSWYQQALGQGPQFIFQYYREEENGRGNFPPRFSGLQFPNYSSELNVNALELDDSALYLCASSFQQGGEQFFGPGTRLTVL.